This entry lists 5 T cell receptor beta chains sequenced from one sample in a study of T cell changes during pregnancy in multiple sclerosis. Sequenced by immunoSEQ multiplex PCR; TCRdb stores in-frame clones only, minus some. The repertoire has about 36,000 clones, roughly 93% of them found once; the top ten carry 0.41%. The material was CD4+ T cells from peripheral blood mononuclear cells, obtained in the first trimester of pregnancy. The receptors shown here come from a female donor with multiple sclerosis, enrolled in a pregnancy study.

The CDR3 coding sequence is TGTGCCAGCAGCCAAGGACAGGGTTTTAATGGCTACACCTTC. It is translated as CASSQGQGFNGYTF. The V call is TRBV4-2, the J call TRBJ1-2; 7 nucleotides match TRBD1. Germline-derived CDR1 and CDR2 are LGHNA and YNFKEQ. This CDR3 comprises 14 residues. Trimming at V came to 1 base and at J to 6 bases, leaving 5 bases not matched to a gene.

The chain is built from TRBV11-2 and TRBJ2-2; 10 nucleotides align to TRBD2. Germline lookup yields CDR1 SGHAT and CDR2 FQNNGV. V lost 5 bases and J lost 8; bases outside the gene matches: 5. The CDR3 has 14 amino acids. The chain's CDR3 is CASSPWTSGGELFF. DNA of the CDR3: TGTGCCAGCAGCCCGTGGACTAGCGGAGGGGAGCTGTTTTTT.

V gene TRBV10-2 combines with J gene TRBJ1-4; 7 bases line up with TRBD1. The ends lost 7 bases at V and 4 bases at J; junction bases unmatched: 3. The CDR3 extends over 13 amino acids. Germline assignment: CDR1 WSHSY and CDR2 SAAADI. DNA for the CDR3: TGCGCCAGCAAGGCAGGGGGTAATGAAAAACTGTTTTTT. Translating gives CASKAGGNEKLFF.

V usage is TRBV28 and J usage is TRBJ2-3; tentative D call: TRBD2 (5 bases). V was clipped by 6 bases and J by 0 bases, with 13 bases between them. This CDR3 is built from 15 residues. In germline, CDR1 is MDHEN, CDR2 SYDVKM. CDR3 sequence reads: CASRAGRTSTDTQYF. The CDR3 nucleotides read TGTGCCAGCAGAGCCGGACGGACTAGCACAGATACGCAGTATTTT.

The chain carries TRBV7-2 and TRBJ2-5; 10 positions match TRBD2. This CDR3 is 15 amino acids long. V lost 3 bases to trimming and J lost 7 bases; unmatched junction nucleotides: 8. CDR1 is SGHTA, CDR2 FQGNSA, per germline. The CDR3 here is CASSFGTSALGTQYF. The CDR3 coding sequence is TGTGCCAGCAGCTTTGGGACTAGCGCCCTCGGGACCCAGTACTTC.